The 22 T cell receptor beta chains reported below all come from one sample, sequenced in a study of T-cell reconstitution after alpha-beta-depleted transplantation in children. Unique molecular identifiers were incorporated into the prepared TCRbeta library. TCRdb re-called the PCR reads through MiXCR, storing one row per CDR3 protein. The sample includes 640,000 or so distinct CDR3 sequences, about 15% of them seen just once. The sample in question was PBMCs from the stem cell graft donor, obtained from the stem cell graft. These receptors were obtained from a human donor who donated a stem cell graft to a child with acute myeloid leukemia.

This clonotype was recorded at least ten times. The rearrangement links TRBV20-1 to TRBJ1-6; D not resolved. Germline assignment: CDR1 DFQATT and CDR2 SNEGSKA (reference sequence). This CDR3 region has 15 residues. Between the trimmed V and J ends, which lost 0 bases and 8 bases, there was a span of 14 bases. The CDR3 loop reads CSARDSPTRDSPLHF. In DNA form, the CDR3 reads TGCAGTGCTAGAGATTCGCCTACGAGGGATTCACCCCTCCACTTT.

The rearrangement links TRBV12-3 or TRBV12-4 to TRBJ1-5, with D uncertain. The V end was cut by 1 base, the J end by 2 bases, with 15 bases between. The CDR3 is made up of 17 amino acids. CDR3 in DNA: TGTGCCAGCAGTTTAGGGGATCTCCGCTATGGCAATCAGCCCCAGCATTTT. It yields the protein CASSLGDLRYGNQPQHF.

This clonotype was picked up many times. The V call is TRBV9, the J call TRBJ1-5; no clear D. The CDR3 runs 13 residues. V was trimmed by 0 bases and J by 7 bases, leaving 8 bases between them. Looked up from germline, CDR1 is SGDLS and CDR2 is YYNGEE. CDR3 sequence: CASSVAPKQPQHF. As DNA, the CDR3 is TGTGCCAGCAGCGTAGCTCCTAAGCAGCCCCAGCATTTT.

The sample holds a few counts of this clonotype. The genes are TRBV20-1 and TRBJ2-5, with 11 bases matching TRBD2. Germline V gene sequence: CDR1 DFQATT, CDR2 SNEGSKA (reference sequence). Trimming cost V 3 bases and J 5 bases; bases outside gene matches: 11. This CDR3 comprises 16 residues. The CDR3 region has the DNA TGCAGTGCTAGGATGAGGAGTAGCGGGGGGGGGGAGACCCAGTACTTC. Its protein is CSARMRSSGGGETQYF.

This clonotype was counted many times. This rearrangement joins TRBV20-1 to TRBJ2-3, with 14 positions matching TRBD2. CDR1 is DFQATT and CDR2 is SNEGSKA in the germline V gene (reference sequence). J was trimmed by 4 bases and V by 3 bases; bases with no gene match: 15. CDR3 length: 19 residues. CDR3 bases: TGCAGTGCTAGTCGGACTAGCGGGGGGCCCTCCGAGTGGGCAGATACGCAGTATTTT. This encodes CSASRTSGGPSEWADTQYF.

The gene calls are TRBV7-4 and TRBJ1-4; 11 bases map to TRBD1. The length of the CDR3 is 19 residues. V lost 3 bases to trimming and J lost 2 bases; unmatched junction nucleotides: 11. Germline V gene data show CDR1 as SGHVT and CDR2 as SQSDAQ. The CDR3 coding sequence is TGTGCCAGCAGCTTCGGCCCAGCGGACAGGGGGCATACTAATGAAAAACTGTTTTTT. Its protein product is CASSFGPADRGHTNEKLFF. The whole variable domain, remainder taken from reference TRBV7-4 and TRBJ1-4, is GAGVSQSPRYKVAKRGRDVALRCDSISGHVTLYWYRQTLGQGSEVLTYSQSDAQRDKSGRPSGRFSAERPERSVSTLKIQRTEQGDSAVYLCASSFGPADRGHTNEKLFFGSGTQLSVL.

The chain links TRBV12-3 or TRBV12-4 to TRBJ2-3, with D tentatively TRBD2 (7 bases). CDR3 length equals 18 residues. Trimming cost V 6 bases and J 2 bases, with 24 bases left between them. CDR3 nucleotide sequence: TGTGCCAGCAGCCCTGCCCTAGGGGGGGAGAAGGACACAGATACGCAGTATTTT. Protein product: CASSPALGGEKDTDTQYF.

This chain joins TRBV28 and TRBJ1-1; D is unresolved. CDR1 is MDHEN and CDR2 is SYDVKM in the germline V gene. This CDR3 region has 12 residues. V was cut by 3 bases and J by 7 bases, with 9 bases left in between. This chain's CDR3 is CASSLSSLEAFF. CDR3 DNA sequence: TGTGCCAGCAGTTTGTCTTCGCTTGAAGCTTTCTTT.

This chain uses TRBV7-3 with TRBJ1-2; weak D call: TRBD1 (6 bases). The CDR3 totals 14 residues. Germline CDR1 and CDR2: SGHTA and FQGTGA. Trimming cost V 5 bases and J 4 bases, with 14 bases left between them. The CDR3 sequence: CASSPATDSYGYTF. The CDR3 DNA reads TGTGCCAGCAGCCCTGCTACGGACAGCTATGGCTACACCTTC.

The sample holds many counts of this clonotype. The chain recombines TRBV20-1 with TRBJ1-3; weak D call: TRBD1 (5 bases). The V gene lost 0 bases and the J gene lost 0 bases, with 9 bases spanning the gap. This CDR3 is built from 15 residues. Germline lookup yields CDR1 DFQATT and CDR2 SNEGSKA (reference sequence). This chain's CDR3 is CSARDPGSSGNTIYF. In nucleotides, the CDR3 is TGCAGTGCTAGAGATCCAGGGAGCTCTGGAAACACCATATATTTT.

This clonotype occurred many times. The DNA of the CDR3 is TGTGCCAGCAAAACACTGAACACTGAAGCTTTCTTT. This translates into CASKTLNTEAFF. The chain joins TRBV28 to TRBJ1-1; D is unresolved. The CDR3 is made up of 12 amino acids. The V gene lost 7 bases and the J gene lost 0 bases, with 6 bases spanning the gap. Germline CDR1 and CDR2: MDHEN and SYDVKM.

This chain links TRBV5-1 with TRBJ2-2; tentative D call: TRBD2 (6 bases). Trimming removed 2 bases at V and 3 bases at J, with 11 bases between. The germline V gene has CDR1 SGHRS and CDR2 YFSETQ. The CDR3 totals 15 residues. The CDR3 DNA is TGCGCCAGCAGCTTCGGGACTCATGACACCGGGGAGCTGTTTTTT. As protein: CASSFGTHDTGELFF.

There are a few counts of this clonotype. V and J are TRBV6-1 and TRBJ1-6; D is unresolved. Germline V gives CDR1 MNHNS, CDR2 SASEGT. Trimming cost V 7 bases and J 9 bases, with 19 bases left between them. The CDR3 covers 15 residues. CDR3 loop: CASTPLTSGGSPLHF. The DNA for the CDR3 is TGTGCCAGCACTCCTCTCACATCGGGCGGTTCACCCCTCCACTTT.

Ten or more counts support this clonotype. The CDR3 region is CSASGGRGDTQYF. Written as DNA, the CDR3 is TGCAGTGCTAGCGGGGGCCGGGGAGATACGCAGTATTTT. The V call is TRBV20-1, the J call TRBJ2-3; D is tentatively TRBD1 or TRBD2 (6 bases each). The V end was cut by 3 bases, the J end by 5 bases, with 12 bases between. Germline V gene sequence: CDR1 DFQATT, CDR2 SNEGSKA (reference sequence). CDR3 length: 13 amino acids.

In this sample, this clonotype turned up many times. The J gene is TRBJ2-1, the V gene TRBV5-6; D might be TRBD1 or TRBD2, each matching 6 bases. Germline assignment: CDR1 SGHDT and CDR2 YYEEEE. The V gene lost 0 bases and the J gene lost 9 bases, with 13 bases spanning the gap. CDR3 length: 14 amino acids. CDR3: CASSLGPGASEQFF. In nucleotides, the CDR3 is TGTGCCAGCAGCTTGGGACCGGGGGCCAGTGAGCAGTTCTTC.

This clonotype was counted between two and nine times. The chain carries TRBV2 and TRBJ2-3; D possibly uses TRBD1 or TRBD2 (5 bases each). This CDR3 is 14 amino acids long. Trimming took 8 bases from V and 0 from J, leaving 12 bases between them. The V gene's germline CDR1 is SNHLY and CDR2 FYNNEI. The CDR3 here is CASGRGGSTDTQYF. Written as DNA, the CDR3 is TGTGCCAGCGGGCGTGGGGGTAGCACAGATACGCAGTATTTT.

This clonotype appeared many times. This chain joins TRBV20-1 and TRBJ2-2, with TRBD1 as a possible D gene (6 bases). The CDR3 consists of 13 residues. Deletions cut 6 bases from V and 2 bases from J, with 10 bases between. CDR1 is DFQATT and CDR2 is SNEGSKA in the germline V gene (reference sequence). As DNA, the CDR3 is TGCAGTGCCTCGGGACATAACACCGGGGAGCTGTTTTTT. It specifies CSASGHNTGELFF.

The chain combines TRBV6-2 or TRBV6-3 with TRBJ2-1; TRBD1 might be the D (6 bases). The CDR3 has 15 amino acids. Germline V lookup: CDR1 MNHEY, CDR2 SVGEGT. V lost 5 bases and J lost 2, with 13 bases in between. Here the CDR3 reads CASSPQGNPYNEQFF. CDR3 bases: TGTGCCAGCAGTCCCCAGGGGAACCCCTACAATGAGCAGTTCTTC.

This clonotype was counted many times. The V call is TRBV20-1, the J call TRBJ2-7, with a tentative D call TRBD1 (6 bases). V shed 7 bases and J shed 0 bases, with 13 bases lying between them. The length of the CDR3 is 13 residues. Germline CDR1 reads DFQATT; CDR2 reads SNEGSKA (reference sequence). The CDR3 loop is CSGTGPSSYEQYV. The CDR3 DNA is TGCAGTGGTACAGGGCCCTCCTCCTACGAGCAGTACGTC.

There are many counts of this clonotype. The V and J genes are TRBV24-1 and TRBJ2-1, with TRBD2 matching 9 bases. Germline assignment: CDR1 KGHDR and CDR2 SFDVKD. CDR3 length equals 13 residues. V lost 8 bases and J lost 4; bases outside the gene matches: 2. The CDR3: CATTSGEYNEQFF. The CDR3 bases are TGTGCCACCACTAGCGGGGAGTACAATGAGCAGTTCTTC.

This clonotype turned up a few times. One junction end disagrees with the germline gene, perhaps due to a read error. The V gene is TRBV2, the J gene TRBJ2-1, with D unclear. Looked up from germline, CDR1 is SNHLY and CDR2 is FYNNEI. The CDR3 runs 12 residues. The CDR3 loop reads CASGDGYSMEFF. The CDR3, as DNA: TGTGCCAGCGGTGACGGCTATAGTATGGAGTTCTTC.

The CDR3 DNA reads as TGTGCCACCAGCAGAGATGAGGTGGGTGAGCAGTACTTC. Its translation is CATSRDEVGEQYF. The gene calls are TRBV15 and TRBJ2-7; D gene uncertain. Germline-derived CDR1 and CDR2 are LNHNV and YYDKDF (reference sequence). The CDR3 sequence is 13 residues long. V gave up 0 bases and J gave up 7 bases, with 10 bases separating them.